The TCR beta chain under discussion was sequenced for a study of T cell responses to AZD1222 COVID-19 vaccine. Using immunoSEQ multiplex PCR, the repertoire was profiled, and TCRdb retains in-frame clones only, with some absent. The data hold about 62,000 clones, with around nine tenths observed a single time. The CDR3 runs to 13 residues. Germline V gene sequence: CDR1 SGHKS, CDR2 YYEKEE (reference sequence). The V end lost 5 bases, the J end lost 4 bases, and 12 bases lay between the germline ends. V and J are TRBV5-5 and TRBJ1-1; D may be TRBD1 (5 bases). This sequence originates from an adult in good health. This sample comprised peripheral blood, obtained on day 0 of AZD1222 vaccination. The CDR3 DNA follows: TGTGCCAGCAGTCTAACAGGTTCCACTGAAGCTTTCTTT. Its protein product is CASSLTGSTEAFF.